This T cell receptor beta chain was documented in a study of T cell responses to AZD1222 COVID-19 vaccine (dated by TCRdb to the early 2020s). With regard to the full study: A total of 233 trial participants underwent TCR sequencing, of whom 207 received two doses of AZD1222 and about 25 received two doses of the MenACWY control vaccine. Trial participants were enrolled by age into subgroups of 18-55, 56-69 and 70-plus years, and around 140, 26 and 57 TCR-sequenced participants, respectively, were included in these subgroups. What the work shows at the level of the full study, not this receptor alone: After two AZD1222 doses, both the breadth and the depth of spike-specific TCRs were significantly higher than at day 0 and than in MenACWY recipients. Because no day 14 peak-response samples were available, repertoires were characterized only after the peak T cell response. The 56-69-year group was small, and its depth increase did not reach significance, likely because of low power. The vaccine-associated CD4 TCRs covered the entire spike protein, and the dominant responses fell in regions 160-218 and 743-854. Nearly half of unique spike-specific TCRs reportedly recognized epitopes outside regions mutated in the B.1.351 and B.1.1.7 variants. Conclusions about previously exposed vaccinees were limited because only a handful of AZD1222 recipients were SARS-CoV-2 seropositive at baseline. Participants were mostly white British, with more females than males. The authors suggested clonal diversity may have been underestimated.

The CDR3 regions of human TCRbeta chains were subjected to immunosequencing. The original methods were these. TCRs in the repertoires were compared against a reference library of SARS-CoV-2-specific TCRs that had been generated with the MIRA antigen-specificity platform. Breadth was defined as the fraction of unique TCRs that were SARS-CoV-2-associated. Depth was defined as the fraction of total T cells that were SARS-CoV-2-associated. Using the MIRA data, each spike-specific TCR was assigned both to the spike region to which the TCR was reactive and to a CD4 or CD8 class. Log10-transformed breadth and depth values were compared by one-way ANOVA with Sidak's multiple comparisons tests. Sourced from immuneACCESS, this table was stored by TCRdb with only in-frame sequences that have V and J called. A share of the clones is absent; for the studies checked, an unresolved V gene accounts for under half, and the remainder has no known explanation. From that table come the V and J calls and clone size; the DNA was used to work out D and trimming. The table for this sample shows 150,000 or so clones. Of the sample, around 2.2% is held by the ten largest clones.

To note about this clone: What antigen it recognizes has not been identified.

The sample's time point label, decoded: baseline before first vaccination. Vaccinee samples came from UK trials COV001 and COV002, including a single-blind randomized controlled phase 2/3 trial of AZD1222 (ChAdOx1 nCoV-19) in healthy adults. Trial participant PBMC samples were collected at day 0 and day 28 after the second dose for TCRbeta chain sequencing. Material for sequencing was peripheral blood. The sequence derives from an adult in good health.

The CDR3 amino acid sequence is: CASSSPDRPSGYTF. The nucleotides are TGTGCCAGCAGCTCCCCGGACAGGCCGAGTGGCTACACCTTC. Rearrangement joined TRBV11-2 to TRBJ1-2; the central 7 bases match TRBD1. Trimming removed 4 bases from V and 7 bases from J; the gene matches leave 9 bases unexplained. The CDR3 covers 14 residues, taking in both the cysteine and the phenylalanine. This entry keeps only the CDR3 DNA: 42 bases, framed from base 1. CDR1 SGHAT and CDR2 FQNNGV are derived from the germline V gene. Supplemented by the reference TRBV11-2 and TRBJ1-2 proteins around the CDR3, the complete variable domain is EAGVAQSPRYKIIEKRQSVAFWCNPISGHATLYWYQQILGQGPKLLIQFQNNGVVDDSQLPKDRFSAERLKGVDSTLKIQPAKLEDSAVYLCASSSPDRPSGYTFGSGTRLTVV.